Reported below is one TCR beta chain. What it binds is unknown. The sample belongs to a study of human T cells and chemical hapten exposure. Study in general: Donors were sensitized with 2% DPC on the upper inner arm. Regarding the study as a whole: With alopecia, donors may have immune responses unlike healthy people's.

Unique molecular identifiers were attached to individual cDNA molecules during library preparation. TCRdb recomputed calls from the RACE reads with MiXCR, one row per CDR3 protein. The sample yields more than 150,000 distinct CDR3 sequences, approximately 31% seen once. Time point reported: pre-sensitization, week 0. This sample's treatment: therapeutic diphenylcyclopropenone sensitization with weekly scalp DPC. Donation of samples came from alopecia patients who were 18 to 70 years old and suitable for DPC. This clonotype originated in a woman aged 25 to 39 with alopecia areata. Some clones in this sample may be carry-over from other donors' samples. The sample was whole blood, taken in connection with sensitization to the hapten diphenylcyclopropenone (DPC).

This CDR3 reads CASSQASYEQYF. In nucleotides, the CDR3 is TGTGCCAGCAGCCAAGCCAGCTACGAGCAGTACTTC. The rearrangement joins TRBV3-1 to TRBJ2-7; D gene unclear. In germline, CDR1 is LGHDT, CDR2 YNNKEL (reference sequence). The CDR3 contains 12 residues. Trimming took 1 base from V and 3 from J, leaving 4 bases between them.